This T cell receptor beta chain comes out of a study of blood T cell repertoires in COVID-19. On the study more broadly: Sites in the United States, Italy and Spain provided acute and convalescent COVID-19 samples. The cDNA or gDNA used as material had been derived from T cells, B-cell-depleted T cells, or PBMCs.

TCRdb's copy holds only in-frame clones and misses some; the assay was immunoSEQ multiplex PCR. The profile shows some 200,000 clones, roughly 76% of them singletons. This clone occurred once. CDR3 length equals 15 residues. CDR1 and CDR2 (germline): MRHNA, SNTAGT. The ends were cut back, 0 bases at V and 5 bases at J, with 12 bases in the middle. Seattle enrolled patients during active infection and tracked them longitudinally. V and J are TRBV6-4 and TRBJ2-3, with D possibly TRBD2 on 5 matching bases. The TCR was taken from a woman aged 40 to 55 with COVID-19, enrolled during active disease. Sequencing was carried out using peripheral blood. The DNA for the CDR3 is TGTGCCAGCAGTGACTCGGAGAGGGATTTAGATACGCAGTATTTT. This sequence encodes CASSDSERDLDTQYF.